This TCR beta chain stems from a study of graft-versus-host responses after intestinal transplantation. Study-wide context: Transplant types were multivisceral, liver-intestinal, or isolated intestinal. Points from the study as a whole: Recipient-marrow GvH clones were detected, some having first appeared in ileum or blood.

Assay used: immunoSEQ multiplex PCR; TCRdb lists only in-frame clones, some missing. The sample lists fewer than 100,000 clones, around 86% occurring once. As regards this clone: Its antigen is currently unknown.

Germline-derived CDR1 and CDR2 are LNHDA and SQIVND (reference sequence). This CDR3 has 13 amino acids. The rearrangement uses TRBV19 and TRBJ2-5, with D perhaps TRBD1 (6 bases). The J call is uncertain, as TRBJ2-7 better fits the DNA end. This material consisted of PBMCs, taken 255 days after intestinal transplant. The receptor was isolated from a human patient who received an intestinal transplant, so some T cells may come from the graft donor. The DNA of the CDR3 is TGTGCCAGTAGCGGCAGGGGAACCTACGAGCAGTACTTC. Encoded protein: CASSGRGTYEQYF.